The 18 T cell receptor beta chains reported below all come from one sample, sequenced in a study of T cell responses to AZD1222 COVID-19 vaccine (dated by TCRdb to the early 2020s). What the time point label conveys for this sample: baseline before first vaccination. To prepare the library, the immunoSEQ multiplex PCR assay was applied. TCRdb holds this immuneACCESS table with in-frame rearrangements only. Some clones are missing; in checked studies, unresolved V genes explain under half, and the rest has no known cause. In this sample the table shows some 160,000 clones, 92% of which occur a single time. Around 1.6% of the sample lies in the top ten. The input for sequencing was peripheral blood, taken on day 0 of AZD1222 vaccination. The receptors originated from an adult in good health.

The chain links TRBV7-2 to TRBJ2-1, with a possible D match to TRBD2 (5 bases). V was clipped by 1 base and J by 4 bases, with 11 bases between them. This CDR3 contains 15 residues. The germline CDR1 and CDR2 sequences are SGHTA and FQGNSA. The CDR3 loop reads CASSLEAGRYNEQFF. CDR3 in DNA: TGTGCCAGCAGCTTAGAGGCGGGCCGATACAATGAGCAGTTCTTC.

This clone appeared a few times. The chain links TRBV4-2 to TRBJ1-4; 9 bases are a match to TRBD1. This CDR3 contains 16 residues. CDR1 LGHNA and CDR2 YNFKEQ come from the germline V gene. Losses at the gene ends were 0 bases for V and 5 bases for J; bases not matched to a gene: 4. The CDR3: CASSQESGTGNEKLFF. The CDR3 coding sequence is TGTGCCAGCAGCCAAGAATCCGGGACAGGGAATGAAAAACTGTTTTTT.

The chain combines TRBV7-9 with TRBJ2-6, with 12 bases identical to TRBD1. The CDR3 has 18 amino acids. Germline CDR1 SEHNR, CDR2 FQNEAQ (reference sequence). Trimming cost V 3 bases and J 2 bases; bases outside gene matches: 5. CDR3 amino acids: CASSFYRDRGPGANVLTF. In DNA, the CDR3 is TGTGCCAGCAGCTTTTACCGGGACAGGGGGCCTGGGGCCAACGTCCTGACTTTC.

The chain joins TRBV9 to TRBJ2-7; no definite D call. Trimming took off 4 bases at V and 1 base at J, with 12 bases between the two ends. This CDR3 is built from 14 residues. Germline V gives CDR1 SGDLS, CDR2 YYNGEE. The CDR3 DNA sequence: TGTGCCAGCAGCCCGAGGTCCCAATCCTACGAGCAGTACTTC. Its protein is CASSPRSQSYEQYF.

V is TRBV2 and J is TRBJ1-1, with D possibly being TRBD1 (5 bases). Germline assignment: CDR1 SNHLY and CDR2 FYNNEI. The CDR3 totals 13 residues. Trimming removed 6 bases from V and 1 base from J, with 9 bases in between. The CDR3 sequence: CASSRAENTEAFF. In nucleotides, the CDR3 is TGTGCCAGCAGCAGGGCAGAGAACACTGAAGCTTTCTTT.

V and J are TRBV6-5 and TRBJ2-1, with 7 bases fitting TRBD1. Germline V gene sequence: CDR1 MNHEY, CDR2 SVGAGI. The ends lost 4 bases at V and 6 bases at J; junction bases unmatched: 9. The CDR3 runs to 15 residues. The CDR3 DNA sequence: TGTGCCAGCAGTTCCAACCCGGGACAGTTCAATGAGCAGTTCTTC. Protein: CASSSNPGQFNEQFF.

The CDR3 is CASSQGPRRYGYTF. In DNA form, the CDR3 reads TGTGCCAGCAGCCAGGGGCCGCGGAGGTATGGCTACACCTTC. The genes are TRBV11-2 and TRBJ1-2; a possible D gene is TRBD1 (6 bases). Trimming removed 5 bases at V and 5 bases at J, with 15 bases between. The CDR3 consists of 14 residues. Germline values: CDR1 SGHAT, CDR2 FQNNGV.

The chain links TRBV9 to TRBJ2-7, with 8 nucleotides matching TRBD2. Germline V gives CDR1 SGDLS, CDR2 YYNGEE. The CDR3 is made up of 17 amino acids. J gave up 6 bases and V 1 base, and 15 bases lay outside the gene matches. CDR3 sequence (DNA): TGTGCCAGCAGCGTAATGGGGGGGATAGCGGGATGGTGCGAGCAGTACTTC. This gives the protein CASSVMGGIAGWCEQYF.

The chain recombines TRBV7-6 with TRBJ2-3; the match to TRBD2 covers 9 bases. Germline trimming cut 3 bases from V and 1 base from J; bases unmatched to any gene: 5. The CDR3 covers 16 residues. Germline V gene sequence: CDR1 SGHVS, CDR2 FNYEAQ. As DNA, the CDR3 is TGTGCCAGCAGCTTCGCGGGGGGGGATGGCACAGATACGCAGTATTTT. It encodes CASSFAGGDGTDTQYF.

The rearrangement uses TRBV18 and TRBJ1-1; D is unresolved. Germline V gene sequence: CDR1 KGHSH, CDR2 LQKENI. The CDR3 has 14 residues. Trimming left V 2 bases short and J 1 base short, with 8 bases between. The CDR3 DNA reads TGTGCCAGCTCACCAGTAGCCAGGAACACTGAAGCTTTCTTT. It specifies CASSPVARNTEAFF.

This chain uses TRBV7-8 with TRBJ2-7; TRBD1 agrees at 7 bases. Germline V gives CDR1 SGHVS, CDR2 FQNEAQ. The length of the CDR3 is 14 residues. J was trimmed by 2 bases and V by 5 bases; bases with no gene match: 6. For the CDR3, the DNA is TGTGCCAGCAGCCGCCGGGACAGAACCTACGAGCAGTACTTC. Translated, it gives CASSRRDRTYEQYF.

CDR3 in DNA: TGTGCCAGCAGCTCCACCAACCCCCGAGGGCCGGGGTACAATGAGCAGTTCTTC. This gives the protein CASSSTNPRGPGYNEQFF. This chain links TRBV7-9 with TRBJ2-1; D might be TRBD2 (5 bases). V was pared by 4 bases and J by 4 bases, with 23 bases between. The CDR3 has 18 residues. Germline V gene data show CDR1 as SEHNR and CDR2 as FQNEAQ (reference sequence).

The chain uses TRBV12-3 or TRBV12-4 and TRBJ1-1; D call uncertain. V shed 6 bases and J shed 0 bases, with 5 bases lying between them. The length of the CDR3 is 12 residues. In DNA, the CDR3 is TGTGCCAGCAGACGGGTGAACACTGAAGCTTTCTTT. This codes for CASRRVNTEAFF.

V is TRBV3-1 (or the pseudogene TRBV3-2) and J is TRBJ2-1, with D possibly TRBD2 on 5 matching bases. Trimming cost V 1 base and J 4 bases, with 14 bases left between them. There are 16 residues in the CDR3. The germline gives CDR1 LGHDT, CDR2 YNNKEL (reference sequence). In DNA, the CDR3 is TGTGCCAGCAGCCAAGGGGGTGGCGGGCTATACAATGAGCAGTTCTTC. It specifies CASSQGGGGLYNEQFF.

This chain links TRBV19 with TRBJ1-1, with TRBD1 as a possible D gene (5 bases). Trimming took off 5 bases at V and 11 bases at J, with 24 bases between the two ends. The germline V gene has CDR1 LNHDA and CDR2 SQIVND (reference sequence). The CDR3 loop spans 15 amino acids. As DNA, the CDR3 is TGTGCCAGTAGTTTCACCCTCGAGGGGCGCGGATTGGCTTTCTTT. It codes for CASSFTLEGRGLAFF.

The chain joins TRBV3-1 (or the pseudogene TRBV3-2) to TRBJ2-3; the D is unclear. V shed 1 base and J shed 2 bases, with 16 bases lying between them. This CDR3 has 17 residues. Per germline, CDR1 LGHDT and CDR2 YNNKEL (reference sequence). The CDR3 loop reads CASSQVGPTLPTDTQYF. The CDR3 DNA reads TGTGCCAGCAGCCAAGTTGGGCCCACCCTCCCCACAGATACGCAGTATTTT.

This chain connects TRBV3-1 (or the pseudogene TRBV3-2) to TRBJ1-5, with a tentative D call TRBD1 (5 bases). The CDR3 contains 16 residues. Germline CDR1 LGHDT, CDR2 YNNKEL (reference sequence). Trimming removed 4 bases at V and 7 bases at J, with 20 bases between. This chain's CDR3 is CASSLGGLGTRQPQHF. CDR3 sequence (DNA): TGTGCCAGCAGCCTCGGAGGGTTGGGGACCAGACAGCCCCAGCATTTT.

V usage is TRBV19 and J usage is TRBJ2-1; 9 bases are a match to TRBD2. V was clipped by 1 base and J by 5 bases; unmatched bases: 3. The CDR3 consists of 15 residues. Germline CDR1 is LNHDA and CDR2 is SQIVND (reference sequence). CDR3 region: CASSIGSGRNNEQFF. The CDR3 nucleotides are TGTGCCAGTAGTATAGGGAGCGGGAGGAACAATGAGCAGTTCTTC.